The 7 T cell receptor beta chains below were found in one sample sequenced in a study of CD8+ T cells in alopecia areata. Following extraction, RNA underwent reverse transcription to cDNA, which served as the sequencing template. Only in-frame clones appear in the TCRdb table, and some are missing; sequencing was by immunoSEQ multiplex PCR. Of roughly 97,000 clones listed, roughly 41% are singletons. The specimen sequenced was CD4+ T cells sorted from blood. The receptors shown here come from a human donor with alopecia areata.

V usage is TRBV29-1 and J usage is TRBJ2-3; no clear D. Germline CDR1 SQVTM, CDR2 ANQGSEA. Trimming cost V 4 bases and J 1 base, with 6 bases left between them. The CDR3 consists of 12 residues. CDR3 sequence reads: CSVVQGTDTQYF. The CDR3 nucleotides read TGCAGCGTTGTGCAGGGCACAGATACGCAGTATTTT.

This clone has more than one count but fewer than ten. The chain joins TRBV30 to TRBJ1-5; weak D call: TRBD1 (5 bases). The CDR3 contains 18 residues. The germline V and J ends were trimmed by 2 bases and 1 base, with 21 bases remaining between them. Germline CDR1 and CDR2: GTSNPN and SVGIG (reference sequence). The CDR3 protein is CAWSFPGGGSISNQPQHF. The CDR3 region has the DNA TGTGCCTGGAGTTTTCCCGGCGGGGGTTCGATAAGCAATCAGCCCCAGCATTTT. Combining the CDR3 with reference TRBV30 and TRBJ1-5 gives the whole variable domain SQTIHQWPATLVQPVGSPLSLECTVEGTSNPNLYWYRQAAGRGLQLLFYSVGIGQISSEVPQNLSASRPQDRQFILSSKKLLLSDSGFYLCAWSFPGGGSISNQPQHFGDGTRLSIL.

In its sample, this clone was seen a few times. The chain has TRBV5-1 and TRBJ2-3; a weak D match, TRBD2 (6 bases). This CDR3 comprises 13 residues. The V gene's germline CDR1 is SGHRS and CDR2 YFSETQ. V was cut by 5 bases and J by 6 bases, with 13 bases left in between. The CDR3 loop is CASSLTSSDTQYF. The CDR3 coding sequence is TGCGCCAGCAGTCTGACTAGTTCTGATACGCAGTATTTT.

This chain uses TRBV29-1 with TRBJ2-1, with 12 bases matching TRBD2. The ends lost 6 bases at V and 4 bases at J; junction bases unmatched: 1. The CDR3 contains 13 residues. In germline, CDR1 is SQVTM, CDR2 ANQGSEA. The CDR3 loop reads CSVGLAGYNEQFF. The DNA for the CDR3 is TGCAGCGTAGGACTAGCGGGATACAATGAGCAGTTCTTC.

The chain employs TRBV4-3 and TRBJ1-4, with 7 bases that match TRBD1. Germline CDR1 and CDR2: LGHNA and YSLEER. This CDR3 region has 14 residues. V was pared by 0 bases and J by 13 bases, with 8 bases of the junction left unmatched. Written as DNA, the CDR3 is TGCGCCAGCAGCCAAGATAGGGGAGGGGACAGACTGTTTTTT. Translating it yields CASSQDRGGDRLFF.

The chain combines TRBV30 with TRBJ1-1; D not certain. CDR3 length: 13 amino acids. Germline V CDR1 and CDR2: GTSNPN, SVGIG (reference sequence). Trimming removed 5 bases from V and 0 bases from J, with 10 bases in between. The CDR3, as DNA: TGTGCCTGGCTGCACCCCCTGAACACTGAAGCTTTCTTT. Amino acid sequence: CAWLHPLNTEAFF.

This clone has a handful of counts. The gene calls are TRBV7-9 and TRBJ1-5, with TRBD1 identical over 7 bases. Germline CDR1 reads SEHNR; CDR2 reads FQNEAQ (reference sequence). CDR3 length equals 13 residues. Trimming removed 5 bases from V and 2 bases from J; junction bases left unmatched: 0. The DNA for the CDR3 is TGTGCCAGCAGCACAGGGGGCAATCAGCCCCAGCATTTT. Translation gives CASSTGGNQPQHF.